This T cell receptor (beta chain) was documented in a study of OX40 agonist ivuxolimab in advanced cancers. In terms of the full investigation: Ivuxolimab was an agonistic, fully human IgG2 monoclonal antibody directed against OX40 (CD134), a costimulatory receptor. Partial responses occurred in three dose-escalation patients, of whom one had hepatocellular carcinoma and two had cutaneous melanoma. Intravenous ivuxolimab was administered to patients every 2 weeks at six dose levels: 0.01, 0.1, 0.3, 1.5, 3 and 10 mg/kg. Peripheral TCRbeta sequencing was intended to test whether TCR sequence diversity was altered and clonal T-cell expansion was caused by ivuxolimab. A male proportion of 82.7% and a mean age of approximately 55 years, ranging from 23 to 79, were recorded for the dose-escalation cohort. The paper reports the monotherapy dose-escalation portion (N of about 54 patients) of the phase I ivuxolimab trial. Of the roughly 51 dose-escalation patients, hepatocellular carcinoma was present in about 20, melanoma in around 15, renal cell carcinoma in 9 and head and neck cancer in 9. Prior anti-PD-1, anti-PD-L1 or anti-CTLA-4 therapy was permitted, and about two fifths of dose-escalation patients had received checkpoint inhibitors. The research as a whole found: Low levels of normalized T-cell clonal expansion were also seen in some nonresponding patients. After ivuxolimab, CD8+ T cells had more expanded clones than CD4+ T cells on average. In the 0.1-3.0 mg/kg groups, partial responders were among the patients with the lowest normalized peripheral clonal expansion, particularly in CD8+ T cells. The antigen specificity of the peripheral T cells that underwent clonal expansion was not determined. Clonal expansion of both CD4+ and CD8+ blood T cells was observed from baseline to week 6 at doses 0.1 to 3.0 mg/kg.

From its cysteine to its phenylalanine, the CDR3 spans 15 amino acids. Only CDR3 DNA is held: 45 bases, read in frame from base 1. CDR1 and CDR2 are read off the germline V gene as SGHRS and YFSETQ. The trial excluded patients who had a history of autoimmune disease or were on systemic immunosuppression. Peripheral blood for TCR sequencing was collected from all dose cohorts at baseline, on cycle 4 day 1, and on cycle 7 day 1. Samples came from an open-label, multicenter, first-in-human phase I dose-escalation trial of ivuxolimab. Adults with locally advanced or metastatic head and neck squamous cell, hepatocellular, melanoma or renal cell carcinoma were enrolled in the trial. CD4+ and CD8+ T cells were sorted separately from peripheral blood before TCR sequencing. Turning to this clone: What this receptor recognizes is not known. An end of the junction does not agree with germline; a read error may underlie this.

Genomic DNA was isolated from the sorted cells so that the TCRbeta CDR3 region could be sequenced. TCRbeta CDR3 regions were sequenced using the immunoSEQ Assay. TCRdb's version of the immuneACCESS table is confined to in-frame rearrangements and falls short of the full clone set. An unresolved V gene accounts for under half of the shortfall where checked; the remainder is of unknown origin. The sample table records 57,000 or so clones; approximately 85% of these occur just once. The ten largest clones represent 2.6% of the sample. This sample comprised CD4+ or CD8+ T cells sorted from blood, obtained in a trial of the OX40 agonist ivuxolimab. The V and J genes are TRBV5-1 and TRBJ1-4; TRBD1 might be the D gene, on 5 matching bases. This receptor was identified in an adult with an advanced solid tumor such as melanoma, head and neck, liver or kidney cancer. The nucleotide sequence reads as follows: TGCCCCAGCAGCTTGGGGGGTAGGGGCCAAGAAAAACTGTTTTTT. Protein translation: CPSSLGGRGQEKLFF.